These 17 T cell receptor beta chains share one sample of origin, sequenced in a study of Ad26.COV2.S vaccination and SARS-CoV-2 variants. Sample treatment: some 20 received Ad26.COV2.S at low or high dose, single or two shots; about 5 received placebo; per-sample allocation not given. It was on day 63 after the first vaccine or placebo injection that samples were taken. The protocol was immunoSEQ multiplex PCR, while the TCRdb copy is restricted to in-frame clones and leaves out a portion. This sample has more than 300,000 clones, with 88% found just once. This specimen was peripheral blood, taken in a trial of Ad26.COV2.S vaccine versus placebo. Receptor source: a person between 18 and 65 years old who received the Ad26.COV2.S COVID-19 vaccine or a placebo.

The chain joins TRBV6-5 to TRBJ2-3; no reliable D call. Trimming shortened V by 3 bases and J by 6 bases, and 7 bases separated the two germline ends. Germline V gene sequence: CDR1 MNHEY, CDR2 SVGAGI. The CDR3 consists of 12 residues. CDR3 DNA sequence: TGTGCCAGCAGTTATCCTGGGGATACGCAGTATTTT. Its protein is CASSYPGDTQYF.

This clone came up once. The chain links TRBV3-1 (or the pseudogene TRBV3-2) to TRBJ1-2; D is uncertain. This CDR3 contains 13 residues. The V end was cut by 4 bases, the J end by 4 bases, with 10 bases between. Per the germline V gene, CDR1 is LGHDT and CDR2 is YNNKEL (reference sequence). CDR3 amino acids: CASSLEGAYGYTF. The CDR3, as DNA: TGTGCCAGCAGCCTCGAGGGTGCCTATGGCTACACCTTC.

The V call is TRBV29-1, the J call TRBJ2-5; 8 bases match TRBD1. This CDR3 comprises 16 residues. V shed 0 bases and J 3 bases; nucleotides not matched to a gene: 9. CDR1 SQVTM and CDR2 ANQGSEA come from the germline V gene. The DNA for the CDR3 is TGCAGCGTTGAAGATCTTCAAGACAGGGGTGAAGAGACCCAGTACTTC. Translated: CSVEDLQDRGEETQYF.

This rearrangement joins TRBV9 to TRBJ1-1, with 8 bases that match TRBD1. V lost 2 bases, J lost 5 bases, and 2 bases stayed unmatched. The germline gives CDR1 SGDLS, CDR2 YYNGEE. The CDR3 loop spans 13 amino acids. The CDR3 bases are TGTGCCAGCAGCGTGGACAGGGAAACTGAAGCTTTCTTT. Translating gives CASSVDRETEAFF.

In DNA form, the CDR3 reads TGTGCCAGCAGCCGAGGGGGCGAGCAGTACTTC. It yields the protein CASSRGGEQYF. The rearrangement links TRBV3-1 (or the pseudogene TRBV3-2) to TRBJ2-7; D is perhaps TRBD1 (6 bases). Germline CDR1 reads LGHDT; CDR2 reads YNNKEL (reference sequence). V was clipped by 4 bases and J by 6 bases, with 7 bases between them. This CDR3 has 11 amino acids.

The rearrangement joins TRBV9 to TRBJ1-2; D might be TRBD1 (5 bases). Trimming cost V 0 bases and J 3 bases, with 12 bases left between them. The CDR3 consists of 15 residues. Germline CDR1 reads SGDLS; CDR2 reads YYNGEE. The CDR3 DNA follows: TGTGCCAGCAGCGTAGGTCGGGGGTACGACTATGGCTACACCTTC. Translated, it gives CASSVGRGYDYGYTF.

V usage is TRBV7-9 and J usage is TRBJ1-1; D unclear. V was pared by 7 bases and J by 3 bases, with 6 bases between. This CDR3 is 11 amino acids long. In germline, CDR1 is SEHNR, CDR2 FQNEAQ (reference sequence). The CDR3 region has the DNA TGTGCCAGCACGGGAGACACTGAAGCTTTCTTT. Translation gives CASTGDTEAFF.

The rearrangement joins TRBV5-4 to TRBJ1-1, with D perhaps matching TRBD1 (6 bases). Trimming removed 4 bases at V and 8 bases at J, with 15 bases between. Germline assignment: CDR1 SGHNT and CDR2 YYREEE (reference sequence). The CDR3 has 13 amino acids. CDR3 residues: CASSGQRGTEAFF. The DNA of the CDR3 is TGTGCCAGCAGCGGGCAAAGGGGGACGGAAGCTTTCTTT.

The chain joins TRBV4-3 to TRBJ2-5; D may be TRBD1 (6 bases). The CDR3 loop spans 15 amino acids. Germline CDR1 is LGHNA and CDR2 is YSLEER. The V gene lost 0 bases and the J gene lost 2 bases, with 10 bases spanning the gap. CDR3 loop: CASSQDWTVQETQYF. The CDR3 nucleotides are TGCGCCAGCAGCCAAGACTGGACAGTACAAGAGACCCAGTACTTC.

Turning to this clone: This sample also contains other DNA sequences that code for the same CDR3. The rearrangement joins TRBV4-3 to TRBJ2-7, with D possibly TRBD2 on 6 matching bases. The CDR3 has 15 amino acids. The germline V gene encodes CDR1 LGHNA and CDR2 YSLEER. The germline V and J ends were trimmed by 1 base and 0 bases, with 10 bases remaining between them. The CDR3 is CASSQVADYSYEQYF. The CDR3 nucleotides read TGCGCCAGCAGCCAAGTAGCGGATTACTCCTACGAGCAGTACTTC.

The genes are TRBV24-1 and TRBJ2-7; TRBD1 is a possible D gene (5 bases). CDR1 and CDR2 (germline): KGHDR, SFDVKD. CDR3 length equals 14 residues. V lost 3 bases and J 7 bases, leaving 15 bases between the germline ends. The CDR3: CATSDPPLHREQYF. The CDR3 coding sequence is TGTGCCACCAGTGATCCCCCTTTGCACAGGGAGCAGTACTTC.

This clone was seen a few times. V usage is TRBV19 and J usage is TRBJ2-5, with D unclear. Deletions cut 5 bases from V and 1 base from J, with 8 bases between. There are 13 residues in the CDR3. Germline values: CDR1 LNHDA, CDR2 SQIVND (reference sequence). In DNA, the CDR3 is TGTGCCAGTAGTCTGGCAGCCCAAGAGACCCAGTACTTC. This codes for CASSLAAQETQYF.

The chain recombines TRBV7-6 with TRBJ1-1, with a tentative D call TRBD1 (6 bases). CDR3 size: 16 residues. CDR1 and CDR2 (germline): SGHVS, FNYEAQ. V lost 5 bases to trimming and J lost 1 base, with 17 bases between them. CDR3 coding DNA: TGTGCCAGCAGCCCCCGCCAAGGGGGGGCGAACACTGAAGCTTTCTTT. Its protein product is CASSPRQGGANTEAFF.

This sequence joins TRBV6-5 and TRBJ2-5, with TRBD1 matching 9 bases. The CDR3 extends over 15 amino acids. V lost 6 bases and J lost 4; bases outside the gene matches: 9. CDR1 and CDR2 from the germline V gene are MNHEY and SVGAGI. CDR3 loop: CASSDQDRGGETQYF. As DNA, the CDR3 is TGTGCCAGCAGCGACCAAGACAGGGGGGGAGAGACCCAGTACTTC.

The chain is built from TRBV9 and TRBJ1-4, with D perhaps matching TRBD1 (6 bases). The CDR3 length is 16 residues. The germline V gene has CDR1 SGDLS and CDR2 YYNGEE. The germline V and J ends were trimmed by 3 bases and 2 bases, with 14 bases remaining between them. In DNA, the CDR3 is TGTGCCAGCAGCGGGACCGGGGGGGGCACTAATGAAAAACTGTTTTTT. Translation gives CASSGTGGGTNEKLFF.

This clone has a handful of counts. Other nucleotide sequences from this sample produce the same CDR3. CDR3 region: CATSAGWALGTEAFF. CDR3 DNA sequence: TGTGCCACCAGCGCAGGGTGGGCCCTAGGCACTGAAGCTTTCTTT. The chain couples TRBV15 to TRBJ1-1; D may be TRBD1 (5 bases). The CDR3 runs to 15 residues. V was cut by 5 bases and J by 4 bases, with 17 bases left in between. Germline V gene data show CDR1 as LNHNV and CDR2 as YYDKDF (reference sequence).

V usage is TRBV30 and J usage is TRBJ2-1, with TRBD1 matching over 9 bases. From germline, CDR1 is GTSNPN and CDR2 SVGIG (reference sequence). The CDR3 sequence is 15 residues long. V was clipped by 1 base and J by 9 bases; unmatched bases: 10. The CDR3 is CAWSEIGQGMGEQFF. The CDR3 DNA follows: TGTGCCTGGAGTGAGATCGGACAGGGGATGGGTGAGCAGTTCTTC.